This T cell receptor (beta chain) was recorded in a study of blood T cell repertoires in COVID-19. Profiled with immunoSEQ multiplex PCR; TCRdb holds only in-frame clones, not every one. Seen here are roughly 310,000 clones, 70% to 90% observed once, and the top ten hold roughly a tenth. This CDR3 comprises 13 residues. CDR1 LGHNA and CDR2 YNFKEQ come from the germline V gene. V was pared by 0 bases and J by 13 bases, with 3 bases of the junction left unmatched. This chain uses TRBV4-2 with TRBJ2-1, with 10 bases aligning to TRBD2. Sample: PBMCs or T cells enriched from blood (not recorded which). The receptor comes from a woman between 40 and 55 years old who had recovered from COVID-19. CDR3 sequence (DNA): TGTGCCAGCAGCCAAGATGGACTAGCGGATCAGTTCTTC. As protein: CASSQDGLADQFF.